This T cell receptor beta chain stems from a study of cytomegalovirus exposure and HLA in healthy donors. About the research overall: Within the Caucasian-associated ancestry cluster were approximately 77% of the 350 to 400 genotyped donors.

The CDR3 has 19 residues. CDR1 and CDR2 from the germline V gene are SGHAT and FQNNGV. Trimming cost V 2 bases and J 0 bases, with 20 bases left between them. The PCR was carried out with 60 Vbeta primers and 13 Jbeta primers. Profiling relied on immunoSEQ multiplex PCR, and the TCRdb table lists in-frame clones only, not all of them. This table holds about 170,000 clones, roughly 78% found once. The chain recombines TRBV11-2 with TRBJ2-1; a possible D gene is TRBD2 (6 bases). The sequenced sample consisted of PBMCs. The receptor was derived from a man aged 40-49 years in good health and CMV-seropositive. CDR3 in amino acids: CASSLRPGDPVGSYNEQFF. As DNA, the CDR3 is TGTGCCAGCAGCTTAAGGCCGGGGGACCCCGTGGGCTCCTACAATGAGCAGTTCTTC. Drawing the rest from reference TRBV11-2 and TRBJ2-1, the complete variable domain is EAGVAQSPRYKIIEKRQSVAFWCNPISGHATLYWYQQILGQGPKLLIQFQNNGVVDDSQLPKDRFSAERLKGVDSTLKIQPAKLEDSAVYLCASSLRPGDPVGSYNEQFFGPGTRLTVL.